This T cell receptor (beta chain) was captured by sequencing in a study of blood T cell repertoires in COVID-19. In the original analysis: Estimation of nucleated cell counts relied on the amplification of reference gene primers. The assay was immunoSEQ multiplex PCR, and TCRdb's table has in-frame clones only and misses some. D and trimming come from the DNA, and the V and J calls and clone size come from that table. Of about 170,000 clones listed, 82% are singletons. The V end was cut by 5 bases, the J end by 2 bases, with 18 bases between. The CDR3 contains 16 residues. Per the germline V gene, CDR1 is SGHVS and CDR2 is FNYEAQ.

The gene calls are TRBV7-6 and TRBJ1-2; tentatively, D is TRBD1 (5 bases). Sequenced input: peripheral blood. The receptor comes from a woman in her 70s with acute or convalescent COVID-19. CDR3 sequence: CASSTQAGLGNYGYTF. The CDR3 nucleotides read TGTGCCAGCAGCACGCAGGCAGGGTTGGGCAACTATGGCTACACCTTC.